These 2 T cell receptor beta chains were sequenced from one sample in a study of blood T cell repertoires in COVID-19. Data came from immunoSEQ multiplex PCR; TCRdb stores just in-frame clones and leaves some out. The sample includes approximately 250,000 clones, about 89% of them seen just once. Source material: peripheral blood. Source of these receptors: a woman aged 55-69 years who had recovered from COVID-19.

The chain uses TRBV7-3 and TRBJ2-3, with 16 positions matching TRBD2. With V trimmed by 5 bases and J by 6 bases, 5 bases remained unmatched. CDR1 and CDR2 from the germline V gene are SGHTA and FQGTGA. CDR3 length: 16 amino acids. The CDR3 DNA follows: TGTGCCAGCAGCCTCGGGACTAGCGGGGGGGCGGATACGCAGTATTTT. This codes for CASSLGTSGGADTQYF.

This sequence joins TRBV13 and TRBJ1-1, with D possibly TRBD1 on 6 matching bases. The germline gives CDR1 PRHDT, CDR2 FYEKMQ (reference sequence). The CDR3 covers 12 residues. V lost 2 bases to trimming and J lost 7 bases, with 8 bases between them. DNA for the CDR3: TGTGCCAGCAGCTTACTAGGGGGTGAAGCTTTCTTT. Amino acid sequence: CASSLLGGEAFF. Looking up the rest from reference TRBV13 and TRBJ1-1 gives the full variable domain: AAGVIQSPRHLIKEKRETATLKCYPIPRHDTVYWYQQGPGQDPQFLISFYEKMQSDKGSIPDRFSAQQFSDYHSELNMSSLELGDSALYFCASSLLGGEAFFGQGTRLTVV.